These 17 T cell receptor beta chains were all obtained from the same sample, sequenced in a study of T-cell reconstitution after alpha-beta-depleted transplantation in children. TCRbeta library construction was performed incorporating unique molecular identifiers. MiXCR, run by TCRdb on the PCR reads, gives a single entry per CDR3 protein. The repertoire consists of approximately 250,000 distinct CDR3 sequences, with 20% to 30% occurring once and the leading ten covering around 2.5%. The sequenced sample was PBMCs, obtained before TCRalphabeta/CD19-depleted stem cell transplant. All receptors come from a girl aged 2-10 years with Fanconi anemia, due to receive a stem cell transplant.

This clonotype has at least ten counts. The V gene is TRBV12-3 or TRBV12-4, the J gene TRBJ1-5; 8 bases map to TRBD1. CDR3 length equals 12 residues. The junction had 0 bases not matched to a gene; V was cut back by 5 bases and J by 6 bases. The CDR3 nucleotides are TGTGCCAGCAGTGACAGGGGTCAGCCCCAGCATTTT. Protein product: CASSDRGQPQHF.

This clonotype was seen a single time. This may arise from a read error, as a much more abundant clone is one base away. The V gene is TRBV4-2, the J gene TRBJ2-3, with 12 bases matching TRBD2. The length of the CDR3 is 17 residues. V was clipped by 4 bases and J by 3 bases; unmatched bases: 8. CDR1 and CDR2 from the germline V gene are LGHNA and YNFKEQ. CDR3 in DNA: TGTGCCAGCAGCCGGATGACTAGCGGGGGTGGGACAGATACGCAGTATTTT. Translation: CASSRMTSGGGTDTQYF.

A word on this clonotype: A much bigger clone sits one base away, suggesting this may be a read error. Lacking the conserved final phenylalanine or tryptophan, this CDR3 likely reflects a read error. The rearrangement joins TRBV20-1 to TRBJ1-4; 10 bases match TRBD1. This CDR3 has 13 amino acids. CDR1 and CDR2 from the germline V gene are DFQATT and SNEGSKA (reference sequence). Trimming removed 3 bases from V and 8 bases from J; junction bases left unmatched: 3. The chain's CDR3 is CSASRTGGEKLFC. Here the CDR3 DNA reads TGCAGTGCTAGCCGGACAGGGGGAGAAAAACTGTTTTGT.

The chain combines TRBV6-2 or TRBV6-3 with TRBJ2-1; D remains unclear. V dropped 2 bases and J dropped 8 bases, with 22 bases sitting between them. The CDR3 contains 17 residues. Per the germline V gene, CDR1 is MNHEY and CDR2 is SVGEGT. The chain's CDR3 is CASSYRSHDRLPHEQFF. CDR3 DNA: TGTGCCAGCAGTTACAGGTCCCACGACCGATTACCTCATGAGCAGTTCTTC.

The table lists this clonotype with many counts. The chain combines TRBV2 with TRBJ2-7; 10 bases agree with TRBD2. The CDR3 is 12 amino acids. J gave up 2 bases and V 10 bases, and 2 bases lay outside the gene matches. CDR1 and CDR2 from the germline V gene are SNHLY and FYNNEI. The CDR3 sequence is CAIGLAAYEQYF. The DNA for the CDR3 is TGTGCCATCGGACTAGCGGCCTACGAGCAGTACTTC.

This clonotype was seen more than once but under ten times. The rearrangement uses TRBV7-3 and TRBJ2-2; TRBD2 is a possible D gene (5 bases). The CDR3 sequence is 14 residues long. V lost 5 bases and J lost 6, with 13 bases in between. In germline, CDR1 is SGHTA, CDR2 FQGTGA. The CDR3 DNA sequence: TGTGCCAGCAGCGATAGGGTGGGAGCCGGGGAGCTGTTTTTT. Protein sequence: CASSDRVGAGELFF.

This clonotype showed up many times. V and J are TRBV29-1 and TRBJ2-1; D ambiguous. The CDR3 sequence is 12 residues long. Germline-derived CDR1 and CDR2 are SQVTM and ANQGSEA. Trimming stripped 0 bases from V and 9 bases from J, with 9 bases between. CDR3 sequence: CSVEDSPAEQFF. In DNA form, the CDR3 reads TGCAGCGTTGAAGATTCTCCGGCTGAGCAGTTCTTC.

This clonotype has only a few counts. This chain links TRBV29-1 with TRBJ2-7, with D tentatively TRBD1 or TRBD2 (5 bases each). Germline lookup yields CDR1 SQVTM and CDR2 ANQGSEA. The V gene lost 6 bases and the J gene lost 6 bases, with 15 bases spanning the gap. The CDR3 has 12 amino acids. The DNA of the CDR3 is TGCAGCGTCCGATGGGGGAACGGCGAGCAGTACTTC. This gives the protein CSVRWGNGEQYF.

This clonotype was picked up a small number of times. The rearrangement joins TRBV7-2 to TRBJ2-1, with 7 bases identical to TRBD2. CDR3 length: 15 amino acids. The V gene end was trimmed by 4 bases and the J gene end by 2 bases; junction bases not matched to a gene: 5. Germline values: CDR1 SGHTA, CDR2 FQGNSA. The CDR3 here is CASSSTSYPYNEQFF. The CDR3 DNA follows: TGTGCCAGCAGCTCGACTAGCTATCCCTACAATGAGCAGTTCTTC.

Many counts were recorded for this clonotype. J is TRBJ2-7 and V is TRBV20-1, with no clear D. There are 12 residues in the CDR3. CDR1 and CDR2 (germline): DFQATT, SNEGSKA (reference sequence). V was trimmed by 3 bases and J by 2 bases, leaving 8 bases between them. CDR3: CSARPSAYEQYF. CDR3 DNA: TGCAGTGCTAGGCCCTCGGCCTACGAGCAGTACTTC.

This clonotype was found many times. This chain uses TRBV29-1 with TRBJ1-2, with D unresolved. CDR1 is SQVTM, CDR2 ANQGSEA, per germline. The CDR3 sequence is 12 residues long. Between the trimmed V and J ends, which lost 4 bases and 8 bases, there was a span of 14 bases. The CDR3 is CSVVGRSWGYTF. The CDR3 DNA follows: TGCAGCGTTGTGGGCAGGTCCTGGGGCTACACCTTC. The complete variable domain, with remaining parts taken from reference TRBV29-1 and TRBJ1-2, reads SAVISQKPSRDICQRGTSLTIQCQVDSQVTMMFWYRQQPGQSLTLIATANQGSEATYESGFVIDKFPISRPNLTFSTLTVSNMSPEDSSIYLCSVVGRSWGYTFGSGTRLTVV.

The chain is built from TRBV20-1 and TRBJ2-7; 9 bases map to TRBD1. Germline V gene data show CDR1 as DFQATT and CDR2 as SNEGSKA (reference sequence). V lost 5 bases to trimming and J lost 3 bases; unmatched junction nucleotides: 8. The CDR3 is 14 amino acids. The CDR3 loop reads CSALPGQGNYEQYF. The CDR3 DNA is TGCAGTGCTCTACCGGGACAGGGAAACTACGAGCAGTACTTC.

This clonotype was seen ten or more times. V is TRBV20-1 and J is TRBJ2-7; 9 nucleotides match TRBD2. The CDR3 loop spans 16 amino acids. Germline V lookup: CDR1 DFQATT, CDR2 SNEGSKA (reference sequence). With V trimmed by 1 base and J by 4 bases, 11 bases remained unmatched. The CDR3 DNA reads as TGCAGTGCTAGAGGACTAGATAGCGGGAGTCAATACGAGCAGTACTTC. Translation: CSARGLDSGSQYEQYF.

V usage is TRBV7-2 and J usage is TRBJ2-3; 14 bases are shared with TRBD2. V lost 5 bases and J lost 5; bases outside the gene matches: 6. There are 16 residues in the CDR3. Germline V gene lookup returns CDR1 SGHTA and CDR2 FQGNSA. The CDR3 region is CASSPRTSGGRDTQYF. CDR3 sequence (DNA): TGTGCCAGCAGCCCCAGGACTAGCGGGGGGCGAGATACGCAGTATTTT.

Ten or more counts support this clonotype. This chain connects TRBV28 to TRBJ2-6; TRBD1 is a possible D gene (6 bases). The CDR3 consists of 16 residues. Trimming removed 5 bases from V and 2 bases from J, with 13 bases in between. Germline lookup yields CDR1 MDHEN and CDR2 SYDVKM. The DNA for the CDR3 is TGTGCCAGCAGTCCGGACAGTATCACTGGGGCCAACGTCCTGACTTTC. Translated: CASSPDSITGANVLTF.

The V and J genes are TRBV20-1 and TRBJ2-7; 8 bases are shared with TRBD1. V lost 4 bases to trimming and J lost 3 bases; unmatched junction nucleotides: 5. The CDR3 is 13 amino acids. Per germline, CDR1 DFQATT and CDR2 SNEGSKA (reference sequence). The CDR3 bases are TGCAGTGCTAATCGACAGGGGCTCTACGAGCAGTACTTC. This gives the protein CSANRQGLYEQYF.

This clonotype came up many times. The genes are TRBV20-1 and TRBJ2-7; 9 bases match TRBD2. V lost 2 bases and J lost 1; bases outside the gene matches: 9. Germline V gene lookup returns CDR1 DFQATT and CDR2 SNEGSKA (reference sequence). CDR3 size: 16 residues. The CDR3 DNA reads TGCAGTGCTAGATTCGGGAGACTAGCGGAATCCTACGAGCAGTACTTC. Protein: CSARFGRLAESYEQYF.